Listed below are T cell receptor beta chains from one sample, sequenced in a study of blood T cell repertoires in COVID-19. Measured with immunoSEQ multiplex PCR; TCRdb has only the in-frame clones, and not every one. The sample has approximately 280,000 clones; approximately 91% are singletons. The sequenced material came from peripheral blood. These TCRs come from a man between 18 and 29 years old with active or convalescent COVID-19. The CDR3 runs from the conserved cysteine through the conserved F or W. D genes are given only for firm matches. Not all rows give a size; the values are once, few, many and, for expanded clones, a class.

j_call clone_size v_call d_call cdr3_aa cdr3_nt
TRBJ2-7 few TRBV7-3 . CASSLRGWDEQYF TGTGCCAGCAGCTTAAGAGGGTGGGACGAGCAGTACTTC
TRBJ2-2 . TRBV2 . CASSGEPTNTGELFF TGTGCCAGCAGTGGAGAGCCCACGAACACCGGGGAGCTGTTTTTT
TRBJ1-1 . TRBV12-3/TRBV12-4 . CASSLLADTEAFF TGTGCCAGCAGTTTATTGGCGGACACTGAAGCTTTCTTT
TRBJ2-7 . TRBV13 . CASSLGETGLSYEQYF TGTGCCAGCAGCTTAGGAGAGACAGGACTCTCCTACGAGCAGTACTTC
TRBJ1-1 . TRBV5-1 . CASSLVLGGTRDVGTEAFF TGCGCCAGCAGCTTGGTTTTAGGGGGAACGAGGGATGTGGGCACTGAAGCTTTCTTT
TRBJ2-5 . TRBV3-1/TRBV3-2 TRBD2 CASSQVVAGSETQYF TGTGCCAGCAGCCAAGTGGTAGCGGGGTCAGAGACCCAGTACTTC
TRBJ1-5 . TRBV4-3 . CASSPDPNYQPQHF TGCGCCAGCAGCCCAGACCCTAACTATCAGCCCCAGCATTTT
TRBJ2-3 . TRBV7-2 TRBD1 CASSSRDRGTDTQYF TGTGCCAGCAGCTCCCGGGACAGGGGCACAGATACGCAGTATTTT
TRBJ1-4 . TRBV25-1 . CASSDWRNEKLFF TGTGCCAGCAGTGACTGGCGGAATGAAAAACTGTTTTTT
TRBJ1-6 . TRBV2 . CASTWTGGNSPLHF TGTGCCAGCACTTGGACGGGAGGTAATTCACCCCTCCACTTT
TRBJ2-3 . TRBV11-3 TRBD2 CASSSRFPSGGEDTQYF TGTGCCAGCAGCTCCAGATTTCCTAGCGGGGGGGAGGATACGCAGTATTTT
TRBJ1-2 few TRBV6-5 . CASSYTVGVDGYTF TGTGCCAGCAGTTATACGGTCGGGGTGGATGGCTACACCTTC
TRBJ1-3 . TRBV19 . CASSIGGILRNTIYF TGTGCCAGTAGTATAGGAGGGATACTGAGAAACACCATATATTTT
TRBJ2-1 . TRBV12-3/TRBV12-4 . CASSPPDSTEQFF TGTGCCAGCAGCCCGCCTGATTCTACTGAGCAGTTCTTC
TRBJ1-6 . TRBV27 . CASSLGGSVNNSPLHF TGTGCCAGCAGTTTGGGCGGTAGCGTTAATAATTCACCCCTCCACTTT
TRBJ1-1 . TRBV28 . CASSFEGTEAFF TGTGCCAGCAGTTTCGAGGGCACTGAAGCTTTCTTT
TRBJ2-7 . TRBV11-3 TRBD1 CASSQGQTYEQYF TGTGCCAGCAGCCAGGGACAGACCTACGAGCAGTACTTC
TRBJ2-7 . TRBV9 TRBD2 CASSASGGDSYEQYF TGTGCCAGCAGCGCCAGCGGGGGGGACTCCTACGAGCAGTACTTC
TRBJ2-7 . TRBV4-2 TRBD1 CASSQPKTGGMLYEQYF TGTGCCAGCAGCCAACCTAAAACAGGGGGGATGTTGTACGAGCAGTACTTC